This T cell receptor beta chain was identified during a study of shared clonotypes between healthy human individuals. Partitioning of CD4+ cells yielded a CD45RA+ naive subset and a CD45RA-negative memory subset. Trimming took 4 bases from V and 2 from J, leaving 14 bases between them. The CDR3 sequence is 15 residues long. Germline lookup yields CDR1 SGHRS and CDR2 YFSETQ. Clones were read by immunoSEQ multiplex PCR, and TCRdb kept only the in-frame ones, dropping some. Of almost 750,000 clones listed, 72% are singletons. The rearrangement joins TRBV5-1 to TRBJ2-3; D remains ambiguous. Sequences were obtained from memory CD4+ T cells sorted from blood. Subset denoted: CD45RA-negative fraction. The TCR was taken from a woman aged 30 to 39 in good health. The CDR3 spells CASSLGVSLTDTQYF. The CDR3, as DNA: TGCGCCAGCAGCCTGGGTGTGTCCCTCACAGATACGCAGTATTTT. Full variable domain (outside the CDR3, taken from reference TRBV5-1 and TRBJ2-3): KAGVTQTPRYLIKTRGQQVTLSCSPISGHRSVSWYQQTPGQGLQFLFEYFSETQRNKGNFPGRFSGRQFSNSRSEMNVSTLELGDSALYLCASSLGVSLTDTQYFGPGTRLTVL.